This TCR beta chain is from a study of T cells in Graves' hyperthyroidism and ophthalmopathy. Template material for amplifying TCR beta CDR3 regions consisted of RNA transcripts. HTBI primers drove first-round RT-PCR of the TCR CDR3. In TCRdb, the multiplex PCR reads were re-called with MiXCR into one record per CDR3 protein. The sample records around 450,000 distinct CDR3 sequences, roughly 15% being singletons. Findings and caveats of the study: Blood also showed most of the thyroid clonotypes that were expanded above 0.001. From stable hyperthyroidism, ophthalmopathy was set apart by a 13 V-J model.

This CDR3 has 14 amino acids. V dropped 6 bases and J dropped 4 bases, with 14 bases sitting between them. Worth noting for this clonotype: Its matching antigen is unknown.

V and J are TRBV12-3 or TRBV12-4 and TRBJ2-3, with D hard to call. The sequenced material came from blood. This TCR was recovered from a woman younger than 30 with Graves' hyperthyroidism. CDR3 bases: TGTGCCAGCAGCCCGCTCCTCCTGGCAGATACGCAGTATTTT. Translated, it gives CASSPLLLADTQYF.